This T cell receptor (beta chain) appears in the sequencing data of a study of T cell clusters in autoimmune cytopenias. TRB rearrangements were amplified by touch-down multiplex PCR with mixed TRB-A/B primers. Following a re-call of the multiplex PCR reads, TCRdb has one entry per CDR3 protein and lacks DNA. The sample table sets out roughly 15,000 distinct CDR3 sequences. TRB was amplified from about 250 ng of peripheral blood genomic DNA per sample. The CDR3 length is 15 residues. Germline-derived CDR1 and CDR2 are MNHEY and SMNVEV (reference sequence). These data are also associated with another study on T cell repertoires in aging, cancer and after chemotherapy.

Sequencing input: peripheral blood. The sequence was obtained from a human donor in good health. V is TRBV27 and J is TRBJ2-7; TCRdb's D gene call, TRBD2, goes unchecked for lack of DNA. The CDR3 loop reads CASRSGGGGSYEQYF.